The source of this T cell receptor (beta chain) is a study of T-cell reconstitution after alpha-beta-depleted transplantation in children. General study results and limits: Newly made T cells mostly supplied T-cell counts and diversity one year after transplant.

This clonotype was picked up many times. Its cognate antigen is unknown. The CDR3 loop spans 12 amino acids. Trimming pared 2 bases from V and 6 bases from J, leaving 5 bases between. TCRbeta library construction was performed incorporating unique molecular identifiers. In TCRdb, the PCR reads were re-called with MiXCR into one record per CDR3 protein. The sample shows roughly 350,000 distinct CDR3 sequences, 15% to 20% of them seen only once. The chain recombines TRBV12-3 or TRBV12-4 with TRBJ2-1; TRBD2 might be the D (5 bases). Sequences were derived from PBMCs, mostly from graft donor cells, sampled 360 days after TCRalphabeta/CD19-depleted stem cell transplant. This clonotype was obtained from a male patient between 2 and 15 years old who had a stem cell transplant for acute lymphoblastic leukemia, so the T cells may come from the graft donor. CDR3 in amino acids: CASSLLANEQFF. In DNA, the CDR3 is TGTGCCAGCAGTTTACTAGCCAATGAGCAGTTCTTC.